The source of this TCR beta chain is a study of cytomegalovirus exposure and HLA in healthy donors. Study-level findings and limits: Previously analyzed data showed that most TCR beta V segments were productive at a frequency of about 87% or about 30%.

PCR employed 60 Vbeta and 13 Jbeta primers. Profiling relied on immunoSEQ multiplex PCR, and the TCRdb table lists in-frame clones only, not all of them. Of about 190,000 clones listed, 82% are singletons. The length of the CDR3 is 15 residues. The germline gives CDR1 MNHNS, CDR2 SASEGT. With V trimmed by 6 bases and J by 3 bases, 11 bases remained unmatched. All the people who gave samples were healthy bone marrow donors. A word on this clone: Antigen unknown.

Sequencing input: PBMCs. The clonotype comes from a woman aged 18-29 years in good health and CMV-seronegative. The gene calls are TRBV6-1 and TRBJ2-7; the match to TRBD1 covers 7 bases. This chain's CDR3 is CASSLGDRALYEQYF. CDR3 coding DNA: TGTGCCAGCAGCCTTGGAGACAGGGCCCTCTACGAGCAGTACTTC.